This paragraph reports one T cell receptor beta chain. Its antigen remains unidentified. Clones were read by immunoSEQ multiplex PCR, and TCRdb kept only the in-frame ones, dropping some. The data hold 55,000 to 80,000 clones, with about 80% observed a single time. The entry originates in a study of OX40 agonist ivuxolimab in advanced cancers. Study-wide background: Hepatocellular carcinoma, melanoma, renal cell or head and neck cancer was diagnosed in the dose-escalation patients. Study observations and caveats: With doses of 0.1-3.0 mg/kg, partial responders showed among the lowest clonal expansion.

Material: CD4+ or CD8+ T cells sorted from blood, obtained in a trial of the OX40 agonist ivuxolimab. The receptor's source is an adult with an advanced solid tumor such as melanoma, head and neck, liver or kidney cancer.

The DNA of the CDR3 is TGTGCCAGCAGTGAAGAGTTCTCCTATAATTCACCCCTCCACTTT. It yields the protein CASSEEFSYNSPLHF. This rearrangement joins TRBV6-1 to TRBJ1-6; D unresolved. CDR1 and CDR2 (germline): MNHNS, SASEGT. The CDR3 covers 15 residues. V lost 1 base to trimming and J lost 0 bases, with 4 bases between them.